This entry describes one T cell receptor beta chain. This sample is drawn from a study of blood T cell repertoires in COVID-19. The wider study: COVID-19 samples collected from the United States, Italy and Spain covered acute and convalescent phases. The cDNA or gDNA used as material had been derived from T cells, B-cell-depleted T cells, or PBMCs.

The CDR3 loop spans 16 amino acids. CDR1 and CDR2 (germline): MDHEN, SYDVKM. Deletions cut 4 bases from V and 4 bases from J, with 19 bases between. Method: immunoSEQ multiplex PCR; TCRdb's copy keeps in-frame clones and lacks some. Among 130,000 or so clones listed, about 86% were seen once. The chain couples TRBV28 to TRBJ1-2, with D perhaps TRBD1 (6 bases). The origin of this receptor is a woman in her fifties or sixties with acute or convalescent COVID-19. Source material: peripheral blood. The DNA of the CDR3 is TGTGCCAGCAGTTACTCCTTGGGGGCGGCTACCTATGGCTACACCTTC. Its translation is CASSYSLGAATYGYTF.